This T cell receptor (beta chain) comes out of a study of low-dose radiotherapy and immunotherapy resistance in tumors (dated by TCRdb to the early 2020s). As for the study more broadly: In Cohort 1, 0.5 Gy per fraction was delivered every 2 weeks, and a total PTV dose of 6.5 Gy was prescribed. Aspirin 300 mg was taken orally once daily by patients for four cycles, starting on cycle 1 day 1. Nivolumab and ipilimumab were both given intravenously, with nivolumab at a 240 mg flat dose every two weeks and ipilimumab at 1 mg/kg every six weeks. No randomization into treatment groups was done for the people taking part in the trial. Cyclophosphamide 200 mg/m2 was administered intravenously every two weeks, one day before each radiation and immunotherapy administration. To make first-strand cDNA, Superscript III was used along with a set of TRAV- and TRBV-specific primers so that both the TCRalpha and TCRbeta chains were covered. Patients in Cohort 2 were given 1 Gy per fraction every two weeks, for a total of 13 Gy across 26 weeks. Eight patients were included in the translational analysis, namely three from the first dose cohort plus the first five from the second dose cohort.

Taken from cysteine to phenylalanine, the CDR3 has 16 residues. The DNA shown is the 48-base CDR3, in frame from base 1. The germline V gene encodes CDR1 LGHNA and CDR2 YSLEER. V is pared back by 0 bases and J by 8 bases, with 19 bases lying between the germline termini. Interpreted using the paper, the time point label stands for: after trial treatment. What the treatment or condition label conveys for this sample: LDRT plus nivolumab, ipilimumab, low-dose cyclophosphamide and aspirin (RACIN trial). Donors were enrolled in RACIN, a single-arm phase I dose-escalation trial combining nivolumab, ipilimumab, aspirin, low-dose cyclophosphamide and low-dose radiotherapy. Patients with advanced, TIL-negative solid tumors were considered eligible. Sequencing was carried out with an Illumina HiSeq 2500. TCRs were amplified for 20 PCR cycles with Phusion, using a constant-region primer paired with the adapter attached to the V primers. Amplification of the isolated mRNA was done with the MessageAmp II aRNA Amplification Kit, which involved a roughly 17-hour in vitro transcription at 37 degrees C. mRNA for TCR sequencing was isolated with the Dynabeads mRNA DIRECT Purification Kit. A second approximately 25-cycle Phusion PCR added indexed Illumina adapters, and products were purified with AMPure XP beads. On the study's bioinformatics: Custom Perl scripts pooled TCR sequences encoding the same protein, removed out-of-frame sequences and computed each clonotype's abundance. The analysis excluded TCR sequences that were supported by just one read. Among the metrics used to describe the repertoires were Shannon entropy, Gini index, clonality, richness, and the frequency of TCRs shared between repertoires. TCRdb reanalyzed the raw reads on its own, using fastp at Q25 for trimming and MiXCR for clone calling, and kept in-frame beta chains. Every distinct CDR3 protein forms one entry, paired with its most common genes and DNA. The V and J calls come from TCRdb's annotation, not from the publication. This sample has roughly 50,000 distinct CDR3 sequences in its table, and around 35% of those were observed once. The ten largest clones represent approximately 8.4% of the sample.

A word on this clonotype: No cognate antigen has been identified for it. No base quality values were provided; no much bigger clone lies one nucleotide off.

The sequencing used PBMCs, collected after low-dose radiotherapy plus immunotherapy. The rearranged segments are TRBV4-3 and TRBJ1-2; the D gene remains uncertain. The sequence was obtained from a male donor with rectosigmoid adenocarcinoma. The CDR3 corresponds to CASSQDEADVPWGYTF. The DNA sequence is as follows: TGCGCCAGCAGCCAAGATGAGGCAGACGTGCCGTGGGGCTACACCTTC.